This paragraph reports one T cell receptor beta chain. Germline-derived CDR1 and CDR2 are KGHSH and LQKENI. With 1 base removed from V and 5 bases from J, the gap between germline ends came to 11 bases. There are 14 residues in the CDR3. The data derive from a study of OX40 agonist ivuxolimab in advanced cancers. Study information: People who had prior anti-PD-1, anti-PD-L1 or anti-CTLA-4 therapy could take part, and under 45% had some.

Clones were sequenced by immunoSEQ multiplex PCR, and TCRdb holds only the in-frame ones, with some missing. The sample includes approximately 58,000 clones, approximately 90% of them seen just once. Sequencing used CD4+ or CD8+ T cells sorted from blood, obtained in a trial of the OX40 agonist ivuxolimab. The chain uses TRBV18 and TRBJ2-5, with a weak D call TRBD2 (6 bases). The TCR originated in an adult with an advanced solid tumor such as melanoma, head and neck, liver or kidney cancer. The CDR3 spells CASSPQEGGETQYF. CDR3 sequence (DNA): TGTGCCAGCTCACCACAGGAGGGTGGGGAGACCCAGTACTTC.